This entry describes one TCR beta chain. Its antigen is as yet unknown. Germline values: CDR1 SNHLY, CDR2 FYNNEI. Trimming took off 7 bases at V and 7 bases at J, with 14 bases between the two ends. The CDR3 spans 13 residues. Then a second PCR, running about 7 to 11 cycles, was carried out with a sample-barcoded 5' primer and a J-beta primer mix. TCRdb redid the calling of the 5' RACE reads with MiXCR, one entry per CDR3 protein. The data show about 1,800,000 distinct CDR3 sequences, 28% seen once. These data originate in a study of blood T cells in healthy people across ages. Regarding the study as a whole: When one million T cells were used, diversity estimates were thought to be underestimates.

The sequence was obtained from a woman under 40 in good health. What was sequenced was blood. The chain joins TRBV2 to TRBJ2-1; the D gene could be TRBD1 or TRBD2 (6 bases each). CDR3 bases: TGTGCCAGCATGAAGGGGGGCAGGAATGAGCAGTTCTTC. Protein: CASMKGGRNEQFF.